This T cell receptor beta chain was sequenced for a study of shared T cell receptors in the human thymus. Here immunoSEQ multiplex PCR was the method, and the copy in TCRdb shows in-frame clones only, minus some. The table shows about 710,000 clones, with 70% to 90% occurring only once. This CDR3 is built from 12 residues. V shed 6 bases and J shed 0 bases, with 5 bases lying between them. Germline V lookup: CDR1 SGHAT, CDR2 FQNNGV. These sequences were also reported in another study, on human thymus T cells. That report notes: Donation came from healthy Finnish infants having corrective surgery for congenital heart defects. From resections taken during corrective heart surgery, the thymus tissue was obtained. Repertoires from thymus and blood appeared to show biased V and J gene usage. Related research has reported that thymic repertoires overlap highly among unrelated individuals.

The source is a boy younger than two with a congenital heart defect. Specimen: thymocytes. The chain has TRBV11-2 and TRBJ1-1; TRBD1 might be the D (5 bases). CDR3 region: CASRTVNTEAFF. The CDR3 DNA sequence: TGTGCCAGCAGGACAGTGAACACTGAAGCTTTCTTT.